This TCR beta chain was identified during a study of shared clonotypes between healthy human individuals. Profiling relied on immunoSEQ multiplex PCR, and the TCRdb table lists in-frame clones only, not all of them. This table holds about 2.5 million clones, 80% to 95% found once. The V and J ends lost 2 bases and 9 bases respectively, with 14 bases between them. The germline V gene encodes CDR1 SGDLS and CDR2 YYNGEE. This CDR3 spans 13 amino acids. The sample was naive CD4+ T cells from PBMCs. The subset here: CD45RA+ positively selected. The V call is TRBV9, the J call TRBJ1-1; D call uncertain. The receptor's source is a man aged 18-30 years in good health. Some clones in this sample may be carry-over from other donors' samples. The CDR3 region is CASSVTTGTKAFF. The CDR3, as DNA: TGTGCCAGCAGCGTCACAACGGGTACTAAAGCTTTCTTT.